The sequence of this TCR beta chain was determined in a study of STAT5B mutations in CD4+ large granular lymphocyte leukemia. Some clones are missing from TCRdb's copy, which holds only in-frame ones; the method was immunoSEQ multiplex PCR. This table has about 32,000 clones, around four fifths appearing once. The CDR3 consists of 13 residues. The germline V gene encodes CDR1 SGHNT and CDR2 YYREEE (reference sequence). V was pared by 0 bases and J by 6 bases, with 7 bases between. This chain connects TRBV5-4 to TRBJ2-1, with D unresolved. The receptor's source is a human donor in good health. Material for sequencing was CD4+ T cells from blood buffy coats. CDR3: CASSLELINEQFF. CDR3 bases: TGTGCCAGCAGCTTGGAACTGATCAATGAGCAGTTCTTC.